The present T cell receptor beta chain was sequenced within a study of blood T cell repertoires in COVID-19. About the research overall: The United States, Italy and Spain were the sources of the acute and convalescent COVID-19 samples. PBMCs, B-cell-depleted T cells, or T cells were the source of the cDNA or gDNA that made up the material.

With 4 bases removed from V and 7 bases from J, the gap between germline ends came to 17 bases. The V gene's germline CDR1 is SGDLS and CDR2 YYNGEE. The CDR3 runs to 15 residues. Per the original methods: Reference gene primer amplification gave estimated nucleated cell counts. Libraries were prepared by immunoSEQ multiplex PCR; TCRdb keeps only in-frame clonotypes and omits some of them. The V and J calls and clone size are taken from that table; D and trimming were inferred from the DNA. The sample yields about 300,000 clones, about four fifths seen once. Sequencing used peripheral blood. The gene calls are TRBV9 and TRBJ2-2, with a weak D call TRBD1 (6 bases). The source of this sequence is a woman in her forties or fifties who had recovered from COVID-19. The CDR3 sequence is CASSPRQAWGGELFF. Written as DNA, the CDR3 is TGTGCCAGCAGCCCCCGACAGGCCTGGGGCGGGGAGCTGTTTTTT.